Below are 6 T cell receptor beta chains sequenced from a single sample in a study of T cells in Graves' hyperthyroidism and ophthalmopathy. Using RNA transcripts as the source, TCR beta CDR3 regions were amplified. RT-PCR in the first round (using the HTBI primer set) targeted the TCR CDR3. MiXCR, applied by TCRdb to the multiplex PCR reads, yields one record per CDR3 protein. The table lists a few hundred thousand distinct CDR3 sequences, less than 20% of them singletons. Specimen: blood. Every receptor here comes from a man aged 18-30 years with Graves' ophthalmopathy.

The V gene is TRBV7-9, the J gene TRBJ2-5; 7 bases are shared with TRBD1. The CDR3 sequence is 16 residues long. Germline CDR1 SEHNR, CDR2 FQNEAQ (reference sequence). Trimming took 4 bases from V and 5 from J; bases not matched to a gene: 13. CDR3 protein: CASSSPPLTGLETQYF. CDR3 nucleotides: TGTGCCAGCAGCTCCCCCCCACTGACAGGGTTGGAGACCCAGTACTTC.

At least ten counts were recorded for this clonotype. DNA for the CDR3: TGTGCCAGCAGTTACGAGGGGCACGGCACTGAAGCTTTCTTT. Its translation: CASSYEGHGTEAFF. The chain employs TRBV6-6 and TRBJ1-1, with D tentatively TRBD1 (5 bases). The V and J ends lost 2 bases and 4 bases respectively, with 11 bases between them. Germline CDR1 MNHNY, CDR2 SVGAGI (reference sequence). The CDR3 has 14 amino acids.

This clonotype has just a few counts. The chain links TRBV7-9 to TRBJ1-2; D is unresolved. The CDR3 contains 15 residues. The germline V gene encodes CDR1 SEHNR and CDR2 FQNEAQ (reference sequence). Trimming removed 0 bases from V and 2 bases from J, with 10 bases in between. The CDR3 here is CASSLAYNWNYGYTF. CDR3 nucleotides: TGTGCCAGCAGCTTAGCGTACAACTGGAACTATGGCTACACCTTC.

This clonotype has ten or more counts. The chain has TRBV20-1 and TRBJ2-7, with 8 bases aligning to TRBD2. The CDR3 extends over 15 amino acids. Germline V gene sequence: CDR1 DFQATT, CDR2 SNEGSKA (reference sequence). Losses at the gene ends were 0 bases for V and 3 bases for J; bases not matched to a gene: 7. The CDR3 region is CSARDQAGADYEQYF. The CDR3 bases are TGCAGTGCTAGAGATCAAGCGGGGGCAGACTACGAGCAGTACTTC.

This clonotype showed up many times. This sequence joins TRBV20-1 and TRBJ2-7; 11 bases fit TRBD1. The CDR3 runs to 13 residues. Germline CDR1 DFQATT, CDR2 SNEGSKA (reference sequence). Trimming took 7 bases from V and 4 from J; bases not matched to a gene: 6. The CDR3 spells CSVGTGGSYEQYF. As DNA, the CDR3 is TGCAGTGTGGGGACAGGGGGTTCGTACGAGCAGTACTTC.

In this sample, this clonotype turned up a few times. V and J are TRBV19 and TRBJ1-1; 10 bases fit TRBD1. The length of the CDR3 is 15 residues. With 3 bases clipped from V and 6 bases from J, the junction kept 7 bases outside the gene matches. Germline V gene sequence: CDR1 LNHDA, CDR2 SQIVND (reference sequence). This CDR3 is CASSIGTGDWAEAFF. CDR3 in DNA: TGTGCCAGTAGTATTGGGACAGGGGATTGGGCTGAAGCTTTCTTT.